This entry lists 26 T cell receptor beta chains sequenced from one sample in a study of blood T cell repertoires in COVID-19. Libraries were prepared by immunoSEQ multiplex PCR; TCRdb keeps only in-frame clonotypes and omits some of them. The profile shows over 150,000 clones, roughly 80% of them singletons. Sequenced material: PBMCs or T cells enriched from blood (not recorded which). The source of these receptors is a woman aged 25 to 39 who had recovered from COVID-19.

This clone has only one observation. Different DNA sequences within this sample yield the same CDR3. CDR3: CASSLGQGDYGYTF. The CDR3 DNA follows: TGCGCCAGCAGCTTGGGCCAGGGGGACTATGGCTACACCTTC. The chain employs TRBV5-1 and TRBJ1-2, with TRBD1 matching 7 bases. The junction had 2 bases not matched to a gene; V was cut back by 0 bases and J by 3 bases. The CDR3 sequence is 14 residues long. Germline V gives CDR1 SGHRS, CDR2 YFSETQ.

The rearrangement joins TRBV10-2 to TRBJ1-3, with 7 bases matching TRBD1. Trimming at V came to 1 base and at J to 4 bases, leaving 1 base not matched to a gene. The CDR3 extends over 14 amino acids. The V gene's germline CDR1 is WSHSY and CDR2 SAAADI. CDR3 nucleotide sequence: TGCGCCAGCAGTGAGTGGGGACAGGGAAACACCATATATTTT. It specifies CASSEWGQGNTIYF.

This chain links TRBV7-9 with TRBJ2-7; 11 bases map to TRBD2. The CDR3 has 16 residues. CDR1 is SEHNR and CDR2 is FQNEAQ in the germline V gene (reference sequence). Trimming cost V 3 bases and J 4 bases; bases outside gene matches: 8. The CDR3 reads CASSFGTSGNRYEQYF. The CDR3 DNA follows: TGTGCCAGCAGCTTTGGGACTAGCGGCAATCGGTACGAGCAGTACTTC.

The chain links TRBV10-1 to TRBJ2-2, with 8 bases that match TRBD1. Trimming at V came to 4 bases and at J to 2 bases, leaving 3 bases not matched to a gene. Germline lookup yields CDR1 WNHNN and CDR2 SYGVQD (reference sequence). The CDR3 is made up of 15 amino acids. The CDR3 here is CASSAQGANTGELFF. The CDR3 bases are TGCGCCAGCAGTGCCCAGGGGGCAAACACCGGGGAGCTGTTTTTT.

In the case of this clone: No DNA is shown, since the ends of the CDR3 on it are uncertain; the CDR3 is the one TCRdb lists. J is TRBJ1-2 and V is TRBV6-2 or TRBV6-3; the listed D gene, TRBD1, was not tested against the DNA. 14 amino acids form the CDR3, both terminal residues included. Germline CDR1 reads MNHEY; CDR2 reads SVGEGT. CDR3 amino acids: CASSTSDRGLGYTF.

V gene TRBV5-4 combines with J gene TRBJ1-1, with a tentative D call TRBD1 (6 bases). Germline assignment: CDR1 SGHNT and CDR2 YYREEE (reference sequence). V was clipped by 5 bases and J by 4 bases, with 15 bases between them. The CDR3 is 14 residues long. CDR3: CASSYDRFSTEAFF. CDR3 sequence (DNA): TGTGCCAGCAGTTACGACAGGTTTTCCACTGAAGCTTTCTTT.

The chain employs TRBV5-1 and TRBJ1-5; TRBD1 matches at 12 bases. The trim removed 0 bases at V and 4 bases at J, leaving 2 bases unmatched. Germline CDR1 reads SGHRS; CDR2 reads YFSETQ. The CDR3 is 16 amino acids. The CDR3 region is CASSLAGQGANQPQHF. The CDR3 bases are TGCGCCAGCAGCTTGGCGGGACAGGGGGCAAATCAGCCCCAGCATTTT.

The rearrangement links TRBV5-1 to TRBJ1-1, with D maybe TRBD1 (5 bases). V was cut by 7 bases and J by 1 base, with 11 bases left in between. The CDR3 is made up of 13 amino acids. CDR1 and CDR2 from the germline V gene are SGHRS and YFSETQ. The DNA of the CDR3 is TGCGCCAGCGGAGGGGAAACGAACACTGAAGCTTTCTTT. This gives the protein CASGGETNTEAFF.

In this sample, this clone turned up a few times. The chain has TRBV29-1 and TRBJ2-5; TRBD1 matches at 7 bases. Germline CDR1 and CDR2: SQVTM and ANQGSEA. This CDR3 is built from 13 residues. The junction had 6 bases not matched to a gene; V was cut back by 6 bases and J by 2 bases. The CDR3 nucleotides read TGCAGCGTGCAGACAGGGTCGCAAGAGACCCAGTACTTC. It is translated as CSVQTGSQETQYF.

This chain links TRBV7-2 with TRBJ1-5; possibly TRBD1 for D (6 bases). Trimming stripped 1 base from V and 1 base from J, with 11 bases between. CDR3 length equals 16 residues. Germline CDR1 is SGHTA and CDR2 is FQGNSA. CDR3: CASSLEGDTSNQPQHF. CDR3 in DNA: TGTGCCAGCAGCTTAGAGGGGGACACGAGCAATCAGCCCCAGCATTTT.

V and J are TRBV28 and TRBJ1-5; D is uncertain. V lost 3 bases, J lost 10 bases, and 10 bases lay in between. CDR3 length equals 12 residues. Germline V lookup: CDR1 MDHEN, CDR2 SYDVKM. DNA of the CDR3: TGTGCCAGCAGTTTTTCGCATAGACCCCAGCATTTT. Its translation: CASSFSHRPQHF.

The rearrangement links TRBV25-1 to TRBJ1-6, with D possibly TRBD1 on 6 matching bases. CDR1 is MGHDK and CDR2 is SYGVNS in the germline V gene. Trimming stripped 7 bases from V and 3 bases from J, with 13 bases between. This CDR3 comprises 15 residues. The CDR3 DNA follows: TGTGCCAGCACCGTCCGGGACAACTATAATTCACCCCTCCACTTT. Its translation is CASTVRDNYNSPLHF.

The chain is built from TRBV7-2 and TRBJ1-2; tentatively, D is TRBD1 (6 bases). Deletions cut 5 bases from V and 0 bases from J, with 13 bases between. This CDR3 is built from 15 residues. Germline V lookup: CDR1 SGHTA, CDR2 FQGNSA. The CDR3 DNA reads TGTGCCAGCAGCCCGAGGACAGATACTAACTATGGCTACACCTTC. Translating it yields CASSPRTDTNYGYTF.

The chain employs TRBV19 and TRBJ2-3; 7 bases map to TRBD2. With V trimmed by 9 bases and J by 0 bases, 6 bases remained unmatched. CDR3 size: 14 residues. Germline-derived CDR1 and CDR2 are LNHDA and SQIVND (reference sequence). For the CDR3, the DNA is TGTGCCAGCATGTTCGGGGGGAGCACAGATACGCAGTATTTT. This sequence encodes CASMFGGSTDTQYF.

This chain links TRBV28 with TRBJ1-5; D perhaps matches TRBD1 (6 bases). The germline V gene encodes CDR1 MDHEN and CDR2 SYDVKM. Trimming shortened V by 5 bases and J by 4 bases, and 15 bases separated the two germline ends. The CDR3 consists of 15 residues. Here the CDR3 reads CASSLVRGANQPQHF. The CDR3 DNA sequence: TGTGCCAGCAGTCTGGTCAGGGGCGCGAATCAGCCCCAGCATTTT.

This sequence joins TRBV24-1 and TRBJ1-2; 8 bases are shared with TRBD1. J was trimmed by 7 bases and V by 5 bases; bases with no gene match: 8. The CDR3 has 14 residues. Germline assignment: CDR1 KGHDR and CDR2 SFDVKD. CDR3 sequence (DNA): TGTGCCACCAGTGCGACAGGGGAGTTAAGTGGCTACACCTTC. Amino acid sequence: CATSATGELSGYTF.

The J gene is TRBJ1-5, the V gene TRBV18, with 7 bases fitting TRBD1. The CDR3 length is 15 residues. Germline V gives CDR1 KGHSH, CDR2 LQKENI. V shed 3 bases, J shed 3 bases, and the junction held 5 bases outside the gene matches. The CDR3 sequence: CASSPLTGLNQPQHF. The CDR3, as DNA: TGTGCCAGCTCACCCTTGACAGGGCTCAATCAGCCCCAGCATTTT.

The chain couples TRBV6-5 to TRBJ1-5; possible D gene TRBD1, 5 bases. The ends were cut back, 6 bases at V and 4 bases at J, with 16 bases in the middle. The CDR3 length is 15 residues. Per the germline V gene, CDR1 is MNHEY and CDR2 is SVGAGI. This chain's CDR3 is CASSRTGGFNQPQHF. The CDR3 DNA follows: TGTGCCAGCAGCCGGACGGGGGGATTTAATCAGCCCCAGCATTTT.

CDR3 DNA: TGTGCCACCGAACACAGCGGAAGGGGGTACAATGAGCAGTTCTTC. Its protein product is CATEHSGRGYNEQFF. The J gene is TRBJ2-1, the V gene TRBV15, with TRBD1 as a possible D gene (6 bases). V dropped 8 bases and J dropped 4 bases, with 18 bases sitting between them. The CDR3 loop spans 15 amino acids. Germline lookup yields CDR1 LNHNV and CDR2 YYDKDF (reference sequence).

The chain uses TRBV6-6 and TRBJ2-7; 8 nucleotides line up with TRBD1. The CDR3 spans 12 residues. V was pared by 8 bases and J by 7 bases, with 7 bases of the junction left unmatched. Germline V lookup: CDR1 MNHNY, CDR2 SVGAGI (reference sequence). CDR3: CASGRGPGEQYV. The CDR3, as DNA: TGTGCCAGCGGCAGGGGGCCGGGGGAGCAGTACGTC.

To note about this clone: At one end, the junction sequence differs from germline, possibly due to a read error. The CDR3: CASSLMAGAVETQYF. As DNA, the CDR3 is TGTGCTAGCAGCTTAATGGCGGGGGCGGTAGAGACCCAGTACTTC. V gene TRBV7-7 combines with J gene TRBJ2-5; perhaps TRBD2 as D (7 bases). This CDR3 comprises 15 residues. Germline V lookup: CDR1 SSHAT, CDR2 FNYEAQ (reference sequence).

V and J are TRBV7-3 and TRBJ1-5; 9 bases are shared with TRBD1. With 6 bases clipped from V and 0 bases from J, the junction kept 15 bases outside the gene matches. The CDR3 contains 19 residues. CDR1 SGHTA and CDR2 FQGTGA come from the germline V gene. CDR3 amino acids: CASSTGTGTRPHSNQPQHF. The CDR3 DNA is TGTGCCAGCAGTACCGGGACAGGGACCCGACCTCATAGCAATCAGCCCCAGCATTTT.

The CDR3, as DNA: TGTGCCAGCAGCTCCGTTGAGGGATCCCTTAACTATGGCTACACCTTC. As protein: CASSSVEGSLNYGYTF. This chain uses TRBV3-1 (or the pseudogene TRBV3-2) with TRBJ1-2; D gene ambiguous. Germline CDR1 and CDR2: LGHDT and YNNKEL (reference sequence). The V end lost 5 bases, the J end lost 1 base, and 17 bases lay between the germline ends. This CDR3 is built from 16 residues.

This clone was found once. The chain has TRBV7-6 and TRBJ2-6, with D perhaps TRBD2 (5 bases). The CDR3 is made up of 18 amino acids. Germline V gene lookup returns CDR1 SGHVS and CDR2 FNYEAQ. The V and J ends lost 3 bases and 7 bases respectively, with 22 bases between them. The chain's CDR3 is CASSFSVRGPLGANVLTF. The DNA of the CDR3 is TGTGCCAGCAGCTTCAGCGTGAGAGGGCCGCTTGGAGCCAACGTCCTGACTTTC.

The chain uses TRBV5-6 and TRBJ2-7, with a weak D call TRBD1 (6 bases). CDR3 length: 14 amino acids. Trimming left V 2 bases short and J 0 bases short, with 9 bases between. Looked up from germline, CDR1 is SGHDT and CDR2 is YYEEEE. CDR3 sequence reads: CASSFGQFSYEQYV. As DNA, the CDR3 is TGTGCCAGCAGCTTTGGACAGTTCTCCTACGAGCAGTACGTC.

The V and J genes are TRBV6-5 and TRBJ2-7; 9 bases map to TRBD1. The CDR3 extends over 14 amino acids. The J segment lost 2 bases and the V segment lost 4 bases, leaving 3 bases of the junction unmatched. In germline, CDR1 is MNHEY, CDR2 SVGAGI. CDR3 protein: CASSWGTGTYEQYF. CDR3 bases: TGTGCCAGCAGTTGGGGGACAGGGACCTACGAGCAGTACTTC.